These T cell receptor beta chains were read from a single sample in a study of PD-L1 blockade in urothelial cancer. TCRdb's copy holds only in-frame clones and misses some; the assay was immunoSEQ multiplex PCR. The sample shows about 25,000 clones, 84% of them seen only once. Sequences were derived from PBMCs, sampled around atezolizumab (anti-PD-L1) treatment. The source is an older man with urothelial cancer. Both conserved end residues are part of each CDR3.

TRBV30 CAWSLDRGYEQYF
TRBV6-1 CASSAVIEQFF
TRBV7-6 CASSPRVVQNTEAFF
TRBV5-1 CASSPEGGNTIYF
TRBV29-1 CSIRRGTGNTGELFF
TRBV28 CASSSLAGGGYNEQFF
TRBV4-2 CASSQVLAGGSEQFF
TRBV11-2 CASSVRMWDRAEKLFF
TRBV30 CAWSVPEDSGNTIYF
TRBV7-8 CASSPARVWEKLFF
TRBV27 CASSSRASTDTQYF
TRBV7-2 CASSSTSGSGGEQYF
TRBV19 CASREAGGYSSGANVLTF
TRBV7-2 CASSPTGRGTYGYTF
TRBV19 CASSADRTEAFF
TRBV9 CASSVMGGSTDTQYF
TRBV25-1 CASSDLTSGNGFF
TRBV5-1 CASSPGVGNTGELFF
TRBV18 CASSPVRVGGTYNEQFF
TRBV2 CASSEQGQEYNEQFF
TRBV6-6 CASSPLEGGGANVLTF
TRBV5-6 CASSLEGQGFYGYTF
TRBV2 CASSEKGLADIDNEQFF
TRBV28 CASSSGDRLNSPLHF
TRBV19 CASSMRGSWVTDTQYF
TRBV11-2 CASSSGREETQYF
TRBV2 CASSGSRGNTEAFF
TRBV19 CASSIGGARGTDTQYF
TRBV28 CASSRDTTYEQYF
TRBV29-1 CSVVLTEAFF
TRBV10-3 CAISESGRDSEEPQHF
TRBV2 CASRQGDSNQPQHF
TRBV28 CASSYSIDSYSNQPQHF
TRBV7-3 CASSSTGTSAGELFF
TRBV5-1 CASSSLPGNTEAFF
TRBV11-3 CASSQEPGLDEQFF
TRBV28 CASSYSYEQYF
TRBV28 CASSPPGQGTYNEQFF
TRBV29-1 CSVGRREGSYEQYF
TRBV23-1 CASETGRMNTEAFF
TRBV5-4 CASTPGLAGGQETQYF
TRBV6-1 CASRTATNEKLFF
TRBV5-6 CASNRQGANEQFF
TRBV29-1 CSIRGTVDSGELFF
TRBV13 CASFRGGLNTEAFF
TRBV27 CASSPGGGYGNTIYF
TRBV18 CASSPEGLAKNIQYF
TRBV19 CASSIAANTGELFF
TRBV4-2 CASSQVGTEGDYEQYF
TRBV5-4 CASSLKDRGAEQFF
TRBV19 CASSAAREKWTSGYNEQFF
TRBV10-3 CAISEKGTNEKLFF
TRBV2 CASSKPGIYEQYF
TRBV28 CASSPPGASSFEQYF
TRBV28 CASSPRRGDNQPQHF
TRBV10-2 CASSESRETISEQFF
TRBV7-9 CASSLGLAGLGYTF
TRBV5-6 CASRNTGGREAFF
TRBV10-3 CAISYSNQPQHF
TRBV5-1 CASSTTGFTEAFF